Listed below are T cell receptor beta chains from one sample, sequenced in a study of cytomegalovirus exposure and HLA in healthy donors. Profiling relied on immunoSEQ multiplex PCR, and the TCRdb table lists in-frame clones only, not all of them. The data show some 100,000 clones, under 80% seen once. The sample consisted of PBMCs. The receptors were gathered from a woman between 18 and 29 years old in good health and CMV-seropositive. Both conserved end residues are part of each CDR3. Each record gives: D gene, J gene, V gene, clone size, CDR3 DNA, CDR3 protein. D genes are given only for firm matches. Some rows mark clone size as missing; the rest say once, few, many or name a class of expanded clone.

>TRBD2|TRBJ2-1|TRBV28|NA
TGTGCCAGCAGTCTCCCCGGAGCGGGAGGGCCCTACAATGAGCAGTTCTTC
CASSLPGAGGPYNEQFF
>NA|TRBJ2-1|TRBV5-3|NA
TGTGCCAGACCTCTAGGCCCAGCGCCCCTCTTC
CARPLGPAPLF
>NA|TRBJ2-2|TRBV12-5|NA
TGTGCTAGTTTACAGGGGAACACCGGGGAGCTGTTTTTT
CASLQGNTGELFF
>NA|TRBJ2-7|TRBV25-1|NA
TGTGCCTTAGACGAGCAGTACTTC
CALDEQYF
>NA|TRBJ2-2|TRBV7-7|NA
TGTGCTAGCAGCCCTCATTTAGGGGGGGGCAAGAACACCGGGGAGCTGTTTTTT
CASSPHLGGGKNTGELFF
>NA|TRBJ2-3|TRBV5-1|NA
TGCGCCAGCACCCTTCGTAGGGGTGAAGATACGCAGTATTTT
CASTLRRGEDTQYF
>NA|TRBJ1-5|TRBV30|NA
TGTGCCTGGAGTGTACGGGGGAGTGCGGGGGGTCAGCCCCAGCATTTT
CAWSVRGSAGGQPQHF
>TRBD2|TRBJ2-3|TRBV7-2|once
TGTGCCAGCAGCTTGGCTAGCGGGAGAGGGGGCACAGATACGCAGTATTTT
CASSLASGRGGTDTQYF
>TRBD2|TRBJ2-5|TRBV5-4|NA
TGTGCCAGCAGCTTTAGCGGGAAGGGGGAGACCCAGTACTTC
CASSFSGKGETQYF
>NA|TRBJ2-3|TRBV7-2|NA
TGTGCCAGCAGCTACCCGGGAGTAGTTTATTTT
CASSYPGVVYF
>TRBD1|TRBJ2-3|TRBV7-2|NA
TGTGCCAGCAGCTTAGGGACAGGAAGTCTGGGAAATACGCAGTATTTT
CASSLGTGSLGNTQYF
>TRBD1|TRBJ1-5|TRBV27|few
TGTGCCAGCAGGGAGACAGGGGGGCATCAGCCCCAGCATTTT
CASRETGGHQPQHF
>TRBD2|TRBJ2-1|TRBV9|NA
TGTGCCAGCAGCGTAGGGTCCCTCAGCGGGAGGGGCTACAATGAGCAGTTCTTC
CASSVGSLSGRGYNEQFF
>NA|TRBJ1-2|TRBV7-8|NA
TGTGCCAGCACCGCAGGGGCCGATGGCTACACCTTC
CASTAGADGYTF
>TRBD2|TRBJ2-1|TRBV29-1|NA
TGCAGCGTTAATCCGGGACTAGCGGGAGAATTTGAGCAGTTCTTC
CSVNPGLAGEFEQFF
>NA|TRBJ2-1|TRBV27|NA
TGTGCCAGCAGTCCGCAGGGAAATGAGCAGTTCTTC
CASSPQGNEQFF
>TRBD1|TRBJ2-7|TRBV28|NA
TGTGCCAGCAGTTATTTCCTAGGGACAGGGGGCCGCGAGCAGTACTTC
CASSYFLGTGGREQYF
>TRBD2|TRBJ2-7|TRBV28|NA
TGTGCCAGCAGGGCCACAGGGATTAGCGGGAGGGCCACCTACGAGCAGTACTTC
CASRATGISGRATYEQYF
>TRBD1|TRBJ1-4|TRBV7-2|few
TGTGCCAGCAGCAGGGACAGGGGAGAAAATGAAAAACTGTTTTTT
CASSRDRGENEKLFF
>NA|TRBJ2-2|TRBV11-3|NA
TGTGCCAGCAGCTTAGGGACAGGGGAGCTGTTTTTT
CASSLGTGELFF
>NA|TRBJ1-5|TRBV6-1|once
TGTGCCAGCATGGTGGGAGACAATCAGCCCCAGCATTTT
CASMVGDNQPQHF
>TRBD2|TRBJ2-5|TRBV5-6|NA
TGTGCCAGCAGCTCCGGGACTAGCTCTCCCCCCCAAGAGACCCAGTACTTC
CASSSGTSSPPQETQYF
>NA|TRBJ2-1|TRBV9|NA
TGTGCCAGCAGCGTAGTGCCGGGGTCCTACAATGAGCAGTTCTTC
CASSVVPGSYNEQFF
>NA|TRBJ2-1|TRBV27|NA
TGTGCCAGCAGTTTAGGGACATACAATGAGCAGTTCTTC
CASSLGTYNEQFF
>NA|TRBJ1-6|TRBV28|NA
TGTGCCAGCAGTTTTGTGAGGGTCTTTGGTAATTCACCCCTCCACTTT
CASSFVRVFGNSPLHF
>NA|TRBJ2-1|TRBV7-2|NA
TGTGCCAGCAGCTTCGCGGGGACAGCGACCTACAATGAGCAGTTCTTC
CASSFAGTATYNEQFF
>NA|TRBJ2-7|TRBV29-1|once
TGCAGCGTTGTAGCCTACGAGCAGTACTTC
CSVVAYEQYF
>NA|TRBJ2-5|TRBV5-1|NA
TGCGCCAGCAGCTTGGAGGGACATAGAGAGACCCAGTACTTC
CASSLEGHRETQYF
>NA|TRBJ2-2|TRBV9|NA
TGTGCCAGCAGCGCCTTCCTTCGGGGGGAGCTGTTTTTT
CASSAFLRGELFF
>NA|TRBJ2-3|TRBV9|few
TGTGCCAGCAGCGTAGCTCAGGACGGGATACTAGATACGCAGTATTTT
CASSVAQDGILDTQYF
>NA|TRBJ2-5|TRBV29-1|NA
TGCAGCGTTACAGGGACGCAAGAGACCCAGTACTTC
CSVTGTQETQYF
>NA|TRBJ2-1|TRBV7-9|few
TGTGCCAGCAGCTTAGGGCGGGCGTACTACAATGAGCAGTTCTTC
CASSLGRAYYNEQFF
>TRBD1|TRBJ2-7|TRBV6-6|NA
TGTGCCAGCAGTTACCGGGACAGGTCCGACGAGCAGTACTTC
CASSYRDRSDEQYF
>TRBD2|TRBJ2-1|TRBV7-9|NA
TGTGCCAGCAGCTTAGCGCGGGGGGCTAGCGGGGCTTACAATGAGCAGTTCTTC
CASSLARGASGAYNEQFF
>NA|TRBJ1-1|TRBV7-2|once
TGTGCCAGCAGCCTACTTGTCACTGAAGCTTTCTTT
CASSLLVTEAFF
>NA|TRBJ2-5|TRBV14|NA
TGTGCCAGCAGCCAATTTGGGGGGGAGACCCAGTACTTC
CASSQFGGETQYF
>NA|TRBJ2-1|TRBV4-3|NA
TGCGCCAGCAGCCAAGGGGTACAGGATAACAATGAGCAGTTCTTC
CASSQGVQDNNEQFF
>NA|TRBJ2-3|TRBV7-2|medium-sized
TGTGCGGACGGAACTAGCAACACAGATACGCAGTATTTT
CADGTSNTDTQYF
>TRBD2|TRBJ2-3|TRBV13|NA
TGTGCCAGCAGCCCCGGGCCGGGACTAGCGTTGGATACGCAGTATTTT
CASSPGPGLALDTQYF
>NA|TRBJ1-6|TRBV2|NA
TGTGCCAGCAGCCCCGGACTGCTTAATTCACCCCTCCACTTT
CASSPGLLNSPLHF
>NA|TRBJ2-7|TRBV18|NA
TGTGCCAGCTCACCAACGACGGGATACGAGCAGTACTTC
CASSPTTGYEQYF
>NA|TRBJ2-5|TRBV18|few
TGTGCCAGCTCACCACCCCACCAACGGGAGACCCAGTACTTC
CASSPPHQRETQYF
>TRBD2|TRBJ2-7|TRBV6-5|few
TGTGCCAGCAGAACGGGACTAGTGTCCCACGAGCAGTACTTC
CASRTGLVSHEQYF
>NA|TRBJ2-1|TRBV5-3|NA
TGTGCCTTCTCAGGTGGGGGGAGCAAGGCAGCCTACAATGAGCAGTTCTTC
CAFSGGGSKAAYNEQFF
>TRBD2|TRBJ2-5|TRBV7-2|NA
TGTGCCAGCAGCTTAGGGCGGGAGGTGTTAGTGCAGTACTTC
CASSLGREVLVQYF
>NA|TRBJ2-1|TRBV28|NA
TGTGCCAGCAGCCCAATGCCGCCCGGCTCCTACAATGAGCAGTTCTTC
CASSPMPPGSYNEQFF